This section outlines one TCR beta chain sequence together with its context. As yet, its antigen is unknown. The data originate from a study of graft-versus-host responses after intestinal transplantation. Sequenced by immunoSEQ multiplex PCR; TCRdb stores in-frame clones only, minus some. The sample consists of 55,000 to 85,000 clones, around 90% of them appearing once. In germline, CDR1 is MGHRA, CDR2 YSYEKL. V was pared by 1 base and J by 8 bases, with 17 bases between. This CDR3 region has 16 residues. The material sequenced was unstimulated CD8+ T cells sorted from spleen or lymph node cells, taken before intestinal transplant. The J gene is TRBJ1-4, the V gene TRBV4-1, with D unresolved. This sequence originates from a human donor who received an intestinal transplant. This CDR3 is CASSQGPVRVEEKLFF. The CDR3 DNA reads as TGCGCCAGCAGCCAAGGGCCGGTGAGGGTGGAAGAAAAACTGTTTTTT.